A selection of T cell receptor beta chains follows, all from one sample in a study of human T cells and chemical hapten exposure. One entry per CDR3 protein, called by TCRdb with MiXCR from the RACE reads. Of 380,000 or so distinct CDR3 sequences in the sample, approximately 5.1% are singletons; the top ten hold 2% to 2.5%. Sequenced material: whole blood, taken in connection with sensitization to the hapten diphenylcyclopropenone (DPC). Source of these receptors: a woman in her 50s with alopecia areata. Some clones in this sample may be carry-over from other donors' samples. Both conserved end residues are part of each CDR3. Each record gives: CDR3 DNA, CDR3 protein, J gene, D gene, V gene, clone size. The D gene is left open where the match is weak. Clone size, where shown, is once, few, many, or a class for clones that have expanded.

CDR3nt: TGTGCCATCAGTGGGGCTCCGAGCTCCTACGAGCAGTACTTC; CDR3aa: CAISGAPSSYEQYF; j_gene: TRBJ2-7; d_gene: -; v_gene: TRBV10-3; abundance: many
CDR3nt: TGTGCCAGCAGTGCCACCTGGACAGGGGGCACTGAAGCTTTCTTT; CDR3aa: CASSATWTGGTEAFF; j_gene: TRBJ1-1; d_gene: TRBD1; v_gene: TRBV6-1; abundance: few
CDR3nt: TGCGCCAGCAGGACGAGGGCTTATGGAGATACGCAGTATTTT; CDR3aa: CASRTRAYGDTQYF; j_gene: TRBJ2-3; d_gene: -; v_gene: TRBV5-1; abundance: few
CDR3nt: TGTGCCAGCAGAGGGGGACTAGCGGTTTACGAGCAGTACTTC; CDR3aa: CASRGGLAVYEQYF; j_gene: TRBJ2-7; d_gene: TRBD2; v_gene: TRBV6-6; abundance: many
CDR3nt: TGTGCCAGCAGCCAAGTAACAGGGAGAGAAAATGAGCAGTTCTTC; CDR3aa: CASSQVTGRENEQFF; j_gene: TRBJ2-1; d_gene: -; v_gene: TRBV3-1; abundance: many
CDR3nt: TGTGCCAGCAGTGGTAGGGAGCAGTTCTTC; CDR3aa: CASSGREQFF; j_gene: TRBJ2-1; d_gene: -; v_gene: TRBV9; abundance: many
CDR3nt: TGTGCCAGCACCCCGCTCGTCGCGGGGGGCCGGACTGAAGCTTTCTTT; CDR3aa: CASTPLVAGGRTEAFF; j_gene: TRBJ1-1; d_gene: -; v_gene: TRBV5-5; abundance: many
CDR3nt: TGTGCCAGCAGCTCCCTTGGTAGGGACAGGGCCTACGAGCAGTACTTC; CDR3aa: CASSSLGRDRAYEQYF; j_gene: TRBJ2-7; d_gene: TRBD1; v_gene: TRBV7-9; abundance: few
CDR3nt: TGTGCCAGCGAGAATAGCGGGAGGGCCGGCAATGAGCAGTTCTTC; CDR3aa: CASENSGRAGNEQFF; j_gene: TRBJ2-1; d_gene: TRBD2; v_gene: TRBV7-2; abundance: few
CDR3nt: TGTGCCAGCAGCCCGGGACGGAAAAATTCACCCCTCCACTTT; CDR3aa: CASSPGRKNSPLHF; j_gene: TRBJ1-6; d_gene: -; v_gene: TRBV5-6; abundance: -
CDR3nt: TGTGCCAGCAGGCGGGGGCAGACGACGTACAATGAGCAGTTCTTC; CDR3aa: CASRRGQTTYNEQFF; j_gene: TRBJ2-1; d_gene: -; v_gene: TRBV3-1; abundance: many
CDR3nt: TGTGCCAGCAGTTTGCAGGGGGCCTATAATTCACCCCTCCACTTT; CDR3aa: CASSLQGAYNSPLHF; j_gene: TRBJ1-6; d_gene: TRBD1; v_gene: TRBV28; abundance: many
CDR3nt: TGTGCCAGGGGAAGGCTCAGGGGGCGAAGGATGGAGCAGTTCTTC; CDR3aa: CARGRLRGRRMEQFF; j_gene: TRBJ2-1; d_gene: TRBD1; v_gene: TRBV6-2/TRBV6-3; abundance: -
CDR3nt: TGCAGTGCTGGGCGGGTCGGGTCTAGCACAGATACGCAGTATTTT; CDR3aa: CSAGRVGSSTDTQYF; j_gene: TRBJ2-3; d_gene: -; v_gene: TRBV20-1; abundance: few
CDR3nt: TGTGCCACCCGCGGACGGTATGGCTACACCTTC; CDR3aa: CATRGRYGYTF; j_gene: TRBJ1-2; d_gene: -; v_gene: TRBV9; abundance: many
CDR3nt: TGTGCCAGCAGTGTTATCCCGGCATCTTCGGGCTACACCTTC; CDR3aa: CASSVIPASSGYTF; j_gene: TRBJ1-2; d_gene: -; v_gene: TRBV2; abundance: many
CDR3nt: TGTGCCAGCACCAGACCCCGGGACACTGAAGCTTTCTTT; CDR3aa: CASTRPRDTEAFF; j_gene: TRBJ1-1; d_gene: -; v_gene: TRBV6-6; abundance: -
CDR3nt: TGTGCCAGCAGCAAAGTCTATTTCGGGGGGCCCGGCAATGAGCAGTTCTTC; CDR3aa: CASSKVYFGGPGNEQFF; j_gene: TRBJ2-1; d_gene: -; v_gene: TRBV21-1; abundance: -
CDR3nt: TGTGCCATCAGTGAGACAGGATTGAACACTGAAGCTTTCTTT; CDR3aa: CAISETGLNTEAFF; j_gene: TRBJ1-1; d_gene: -; v_gene: TRBV10-3; abundance: -
CDR3nt: TGTGCCATCCAGATTCCAGAAGGGTCCTATGGCTACACCTTC; CDR3aa: CAIQIPEGSYGYTF; j_gene: TRBJ1-2; d_gene: -; v_gene: TRBV12-3/TRBV12-4; abundance: many
CDR3nt: TGTGGGAAAGGGTCCGAGCAGTACTTC; CDR3aa: CGKGSEQYF; j_gene: TRBJ2-7; d_gene: -; v_gene: TRBV7-6; abundance: few
CDR3nt: TGTGCCAGCAGAGGGACAGCCTACGAGCAGTACTTC; CDR3aa: CASRGTAYEQYF; j_gene: TRBJ2-7; d_gene: TRBD1; v_gene: TRBV2; abundance: -
CDR3nt: TGTGCCAGCAGCTTTCTGCAGGGACGTAATGAAAAACTGTTTTTT; CDR3aa: CASSFLQGRNEKLFF; j_gene: TRBJ1-4; d_gene: -; v_gene: TRBV7-9; abundance: many
CDR3nt: TGTGCCAGCAGTTACGGTCAGCATAGCAATCAGCCCCAGCATTTT; CDR3aa: CASSYGQHSNQPQHF; j_gene: TRBJ1-5; d_gene: -; v_gene: TRBV6-5; abundance: few
CDR3nt: TGCGCCAGCAGTCCGGGCCCTTGGGGGCTCGAGCAGTACTTC; CDR3aa: CASSPGPWGLEQYF; j_gene: TRBJ2-7; d_gene: -; v_gene: TRBV5-1; abundance: many
CDR3nt: TGTGCCATCGGAGCGGGGGCGGATTACAATGAGCAGTTCTTC; CDR3aa: CAIGAGADYNEQFF; j_gene: TRBJ2-1; d_gene: TRBD2; v_gene: TRBV10-3; abundance: -
CDR3nt: TGTGCCAGCAACGCGGGGGGGCCCGGGGAGCTGTTTTTT; CDR3aa: CASNAGGPGELFF; j_gene: TRBJ2-2; d_gene: TRBD2; v_gene: TRBV27; abundance: -
CDR3nt: TGTGCCAGCAGCTTTTCCCTAGGGGCGGGTGAGACCCAGTACTTC; CDR3aa: CASSFSLGAGETQYF; j_gene: TRBJ2-5; d_gene: -; v_gene: TRBV7-2; abundance: many
CDR3nt: TGTGCCAGCAGCCAATATCTGGGGATGAAAAACATTCAGTACTTC; CDR3aa: CASSQYLGMKNIQYF; j_gene: TRBJ2-4; d_gene: -; v_gene: TRBV3-1; abundance: -
CDR3nt: TGTGCCAGCAGGACAGGGGATTGGAACACTGAAGCTTTCTTT; CDR3aa: CASRTGDWNTEAFF; j_gene: TRBJ1-1; d_gene: TRBD1; v_gene: TRBV12-3/TRBV12-4; abundance: few
CDR3nt: TGTGCCAGCAGCCATATACAGGATGAGCAGTTCTTC; CDR3aa: CASSHIQDEQFF; j_gene: TRBJ2-1; d_gene: -; v_gene: TRBV11-2; abundance: many
CDR3nt: TGTGCCAGCAACGGGAGGGCCCCTGAAGCTTTCTTT; CDR3aa: CASNGRAPEAFF; j_gene: TRBJ1-1; d_gene: -; v_gene: TRBV6-2/TRBV6-3; abundance: few
CDR3nt: TGTGCCAGCTCACCCCCAGGTATCTATGGCTACACCTTC; CDR3aa: CASSPPGIYGYTF; j_gene: TRBJ1-2; d_gene: -; v_gene: TRBV18; abundance: many
CDR3nt: TGCGCCAGCAGGAGGGTCGCACGGAGCTCTGGAAACACCATATATTTT; CDR3aa: CASRRVARSSGNTIYF; j_gene: TRBJ1-3; d_gene: -; v_gene: TRBV10-2; abundance: few
CDR3nt: TGTGCCAGCAACGAAGGGTTCCGGGGAAAAAACATTCAGTACTTC; CDR3aa: CASNEGFRGKNIQYF; j_gene: TRBJ2-4; d_gene: -; v_gene: TRBV6-2/TRBV6-3; abundance: many
CDR3nt: TGTGCCAGCAGCTTGGGCGTGGACAGGGAATATCAGCCCCAGCATTTT; CDR3aa: CASSLGVDREYQPQHF; j_gene: TRBJ1-5; d_gene: TRBD1; v_gene: TRBV7-2; abundance: -
CDR3nt: TGTGCCAGCAGCTTAGGCCCGGGTGGAAATGAGCAGTTCTTC; CDR3aa: CASSLGPGGNEQFF; j_gene: TRBJ2-1; d_gene: -; v_gene: TRBV11-2; abundance: many
CDR3nt: TGTGCCAGCAGTGGAGCAGGGAGAGGCTACACCTTC; CDR3aa: CASSGAGRGYTF; j_gene: TRBJ1-2; d_gene: -; v_gene: TRBV2; abundance: many
CDR3nt: TGTGCCAGCAGCCGAGGCCAGGAGGGGGCGAGCAATCAGCCCCAGCATTTT; CDR3aa: CASSRGQEGASNQPQHF; j_gene: TRBJ1-5; d_gene: TRBD1; v_gene: TRBV7-2; abundance: -
CDR3nt: TGTGCCAGCGCCCTTGACGGGGCCAACGTCCTGACTTTC; CDR3aa: CASALDGANVLTF; j_gene: TRBJ2-6; d_gene: -; v_gene: TRBV6-2/TRBV6-3; abundance: many
CDR3nt: TGTGCCAGCGTCTCCGGGACACTTATGAACACTGAAGCTTTCTTT; CDR3aa: CASVSGTLMNTEAFF; j_gene: TRBJ1-1; d_gene: -; v_gene: TRBV5-6; abundance: few
CDR3nt: TGTGCCAGCAGTCGCTCACGCGGGGGCCAAAATACCGACGAGCAGTACTTC; CDR3aa: CASSRSRGGQNTDEQYF; j_gene: TRBJ2-7; d_gene: -; v_gene: TRBV6-2/TRBV6-3; abundance: few